The present T cell receptor (beta chain) was sequenced within a study of spatial heterogeneity in lung cancer. Study-wide results and limits: Expanded alpha and beta TCR counts within tumors tracked tumor mutation counts.

One entry per CDR3 protein, called by TCRdb with MiXCR from the 5' RACE reads. The sample has 8,300 or so distinct CDR3 sequences, roughly 5% seen once. The CDR3 length is 13 residues. V shed 2 bases and J shed 4 bases, with 9 bases lying between them. CDR1 is SGDLS, CDR2 YYNGEE, per germline. Time point given: sample taken at primary tumor resection. This clonotype occurred many times. The target antigen is unknown. The clonotype originates from a female donor with early-stage non-small cell lung cancer. The sequences come from lung tumor tissue, collected at surgery. The genes are TRBV9 and TRBJ1-2; D not resolved. This chain's CDR3 is CASSVDSTYGYTF. The CDR3 bases are TGTGCCAGCAGCGTGGACTCAACCTATGGCTACACCTTC.